The next 15 T cell receptor beta chains were all read from a single sample in a study of neurological immune-mediated disorders. One entry per CDR3 protein results from TCRdb running MiXCR on the 5' RACE reads. The table lists 80,000 to 100,000 distinct CDR3 sequences, more than 5% of them singletons. Sample time point: longitudinal time-point 2. The sequencing input was PBMCs. All receptors derive from a woman aged 60-75 years with multiple sclerosis.

This clonotype has ten or more counts. The rearrangement joins TRBV5-1 to TRBJ2-5, with 11 bases aligning to TRBD1. The V gene's germline CDR1 is SGHRS and CDR2 YFSETQ. This CDR3 region has 14 residues. V trimming: 5 bases; J trimming: 5 bases; junction bases outside the gene matches: 5. The CDR3 DNA sequence: TGCGCCAGCAGAACCGGGACAGGGGGGGAGACCCAGTACTTC. Encoded protein: CASRTGTGGETQYF.

Many counts were recorded for this clonotype. V usage is TRBV15 and J usage is TRBJ1-5; D gene unclear. CDR1 is LNHNV, CDR2 YYDKDF, per germline (reference sequence). The V and J ends lost 0 bases and 0 bases respectively, with 9 bases between them. This CDR3 is 16 amino acids long. Here the CDR3 reads CATSRDQVYSNQPQHF. For the CDR3, the DNA is TGTGCCACCAGCAGAGATCAGGTCTATAGCAATCAGCCCCAGCATTTT. Together with reference TRBV15 and TRBJ1-5, the CDR3 gives the full variable domain: DAMVIQNPRYQVTQFGKPVTLSCSQTLNHNVMYWYQQKSSQAPKLLFHYYDKDFNNEADTPDNFQSRRPNTSFCFLDIRSPGLGDTAMYLCATSRDQVYSNQPQHFGDGTRLSIL.

This clonotype was found many times. The chain joins TRBV28 to TRBJ1-3; D unclear. The germline CDR1 and CDR2 sequences are MDHEN and SYDVKM. Trimming pared 2 bases from V and 0 bases from J, leaving 5 bases between. The CDR3 runs to 14 residues. CDR3: CASSLGLSGNTIYF. The CDR3 coding sequence is TGTGCCAGCAGTTTAGGGCTCTCTGGAAACACCATATATTTT.

This clonotype was counted many times. This chain links TRBV5-1 with TRBJ2-7; D may be TRBD1 (6 bases). Germline assignment: CDR1 SGHRS and CDR2 YFSETQ. The CDR3 is made up of 14 amino acids. Deletions cut 4 bases from V and 5 bases from J, with 16 bases between. As DNA, the CDR3 is TGCGCCAGCAGCCACTCCGGGGCAGGGGACGAGCAGTACTTC. It specifies CASSHSGAGDEQYF.

This clonotype has a count of ten or more. The V and J genes are TRBV7-2 and TRBJ2-7; 9 bases fit TRBD2. This CDR3 is built from 16 residues. The V gene end was trimmed by 1 base and the J gene end by 9 bases; junction bases not matched to a gene: 13. From germline, CDR1 is SGHTA and CDR2 FQGNSA. In DNA, the CDR3 is TGTGCCAGCAGCTTAGGCGCTAGCGGGGCAAACGATCGGCAGTACTTC. This sequence encodes CASSLGASGANDRQYF.

This clonotype was picked up many times. The chain is built from TRBV24-1 and TRBJ2-7; D perhaps matches TRBD2 (6 bases). This CDR3 contains 14 residues. Germline V CDR1 and CDR2: KGHDR, SFDVKD. V lost 2 bases and J 6 bases, leaving 13 bases between the germline ends. The CDR3, as DNA: TGTGCCACCAGTGATTGGGCTGGGACTGGCGAGCAGTACTTC. Its translation: CATSDWAGTGEQYF.

This clonotype was seen many times. This sequence joins TRBV20-1 and TRBJ1-2; D unclear. The germline CDR1 and CDR2 sequences are DFQATT and SNEGSKA (reference sequence). The CDR3 loop spans 15 amino acids. V gave up 0 bases and J gave up 7 bases, with 18 bases separating them. The CDR3: CSARDSLSAGVGYTF. The CDR3 DNA follows: TGCAGTGCTAGAGATTCCCTCTCGGCAGGTGTTGGCTACACCTTC.

This clonotype was seen many times. V usage is TRBV12-3 or TRBV12-4 and J usage is TRBJ1-1; TRBD1 is a possible D gene (5 bases). This CDR3 is built from 14 residues. The ends were cut back, 3 bases at V and 1 base at J, with 9 bases in the middle. CDR3 region: CASSFSGRNTEAFF. Here the CDR3 DNA reads TGTGCCAGCAGTTTCTCGGGACGGAACACTGAAGCTTTCTTT.

This clonotype was counted at least ten times. The chain combines TRBV11-2 with TRBJ1-5; D is uncertain. Germline CDR1 SGHAT, CDR2 FQNNGV. The CDR3 has 12 amino acids. Trimming shortened V by 0 bases and J by 6 bases, and 3 bases separated the two germline ends. The CDR3 region has the DNA TGTGCCAGCAGCTTAGATCGTCAGCCCCAGCATTTT. This translates into CASSLDRQPQHF.

This clonotype was counted at least ten times. The rearrangement uses TRBV28 and TRBJ1-5, with 7 bases aligning to TRBD1. V was pared by 6 bases and J by 1 base, with 6 bases of the junction left unmatched. Germline V gene lookup returns CDR1 MDHEN and CDR2 SYDVKM. The CDR3 runs 15 residues. The CDR3 DNA reads as TGTGCCAGCAGAAACAGACAGGGCAGCAATCAGCCCCAGCATTTT. It codes for CASRNRQGSNQPQHF.

This clonotype was detected ten times or more. The chain recombines TRBV6-5 with TRBJ1-1; D unclear. Per germline, CDR1 MNHEY and CDR2 SVGAGI. The CDR3 is made up of 13 amino acids. Trimming took 5 bases from V and 11 from J, leaving 18 bases between them. CDR3 amino acids: CASSPPAGRAAFF. The CDR3 region has the DNA TGTGCCAGCAGTCCCCCAGCGGGCCGGGCGGCTTTCTTT.

With respect to this clonotype: A much larger clone differs by one base, so this may be a read error. This chain connects TRBV12-3 or TRBV12-4 to TRBJ2-1; no firm D call. The V and J ends lost 5 bases and 11 bases respectively, with 16 bases between them. The CDR3 consists of 13 residues. The CDR3 reads CASSPAPANKQFF. The CDR3, as DNA: TGTGCCAGCAGTCCGGCCCCGGCGAATAAGCAGTTCTTC.

Sample share makes this clonotype medium-sized. The chain recombines TRBV4-1 with TRBJ2-2, with a possible D match to TRBD1 (7 bases). The V end lost 4 bases, the J end lost 5 bases, and 14 bases lay between the germline ends. This CDR3 comprises 15 residues. Per germline, CDR1 MGHRA and CDR2 YSYEKL. The CDR3 DNA reads as TGCGCCAGCAGCCTGCAGGGGGGAGGTACCGGGGAGCTGTTTTTT. This sequence encodes CASSLQGGGTGELFF.

This clonotype occurred many times. The chain combines TRBV2 with TRBJ2-1; D might be TRBD2 (5 bases). This CDR3 region has 17 residues. In germline, CDR1 is SNHLY, CDR2 FYNNEI. The ends were cut back, 3 bases at V and 7 bases at J, with 22 bases in the middle. This CDR3 reads CASSDGGSLRVRNEQFF. The CDR3 DNA sequence: TGTGCCAGCAGTGACGGAGGTTCTTTGCGGGTAAGAAATGAGCAGTTCTTC.

This clonotype was seen ten or more times. This chain links TRBV12-3 or TRBV12-4 with TRBJ1-1; TRBD1 aligns across 7 bases. This CDR3 is built from 15 residues. J gave up 7 bases and V 1 base, and 9 bases lay outside the gene matches. CDR3 in amino acids: CASSLGSQGGGEAFF. The CDR3 coding sequence is TGTGCCAGCAGTTTAGGGTCCCAGGGGGGGGGTGAAGCTTTCTTT.